One and the same sample provided the 19 T cell receptor beta chains below, sequenced in a study of cytomegalovirus exposure and HLA in healthy donors. The PCR used 60 Vbeta and 13 Jbeta primers. Clones were sequenced by immunoSEQ multiplex PCR, and TCRdb holds only the in-frame ones, with some missing. The sample includes approximately 110,000 clones, over 15% seen only once; the top ten take under 2.5%. Input material: PBMCs. The receptors derive from a young woman in good health and CMV-seronegative.

The chain carries TRBV15 and TRBJ2-7, with 10 positions matching TRBD2. The ends lost 8 bases at V and 1 base at J; junction bases unmatched: 5. Germline V gene lookup returns CDR1 LNHNV and CDR2 YYDKDF (reference sequence). This CDR3 contains 14 residues. CDR3 region: CATRGTSASYEQYF. The CDR3 nucleotides are TGTGCCACCCGTGGGACTAGCGCGTCCTACGAGCAGTACTTC.

This clone was found a few times. The chain links TRBV30 to TRBJ2-7; TRBD2 matches at 12 bases. Per the germline V gene, CDR1 is GTSNPN and CDR2 is SVGIG (reference sequence). The ends lost 0 bases at V and 6 bases at J; junction bases unmatched: 6. This CDR3 contains 15 residues. The CDR3 loop is CAWSVSGLAGLEQYF. The CDR3 DNA is TGTGCCTGGAGTGTCTCGGGACTAGCGGGCCTCGAGCAGTACTTC.

This rearrangement joins TRBV5-6 to TRBJ1-1, with a weak D call TRBD1 (5 bases). The V end lost 5 bases, the J end lost 4 bases, and 12 bases lay between the germline ends. This CDR3 has 13 amino acids. Germline CDR1 and CDR2: SGHDT and YYEEEE. This CDR3 is CASRRWGVTEAFF. The CDR3 DNA reads TGTGCCAGCAGAAGGTGGGGCGTCACTGAAGCTTTCTTT.

CDR3 coding DNA: TGTGCCAGTAGTATCAATCCAGCGGCCGCTCTCGAGCAGTACTTC. Amino acid sequence: CASSINPAAALEQYF. This chain links TRBV19 with TRBJ2-7, with D possibly matching TRBD2 (5 bases). V shed 3 bases and J shed 6 bases, with 18 bases lying between them. The CDR3 is 15 residues long. Germline CDR1 LNHDA, CDR2 SQIVND (reference sequence).

The rearrangement uses TRBV29-1 and TRBJ2-2; a possible D gene is TRBD1 (6 bases). The CDR3 loop spans 14 amino acids. V dropped 7 bases and J dropped 1 base, with 13 bases sitting between them. Germline CDR1 SQVTM, CDR2 ANQGSEA. The CDR3 reads CSARVQGNTGELFF. In nucleotides, the CDR3 is TGCAGCGCCCGTGTACAGGGGAACACCGGGGAGCTGTTTTTT.

This clone was observed a few times. The rearrangement links TRBV6-1 to TRBJ1-5; D gene unclear. Germline V gives CDR1 MNHNS, CDR2 SASEGT. The CDR3 totals 14 residues. With 6 bases removed from V and 0 bases from J, the gap between germline ends came to 9 bases. The CDR3 region is CASRETSSNQPQHF. The CDR3 nucleotides read TGTGCCAGCAGGGAAACATCTAGCAATCAGCCCCAGCATTTT.

This chain connects TRBV4-2 to TRBJ2-7, with 9 nucleotides matching TRBD2. V trimming: 1 base; J trimming: 0 bases; junction bases outside the gene matches: 7. CDR1 and CDR2 from the germline V gene are LGHNA and YNFKEQ. The CDR3 is 17 residues long. The CDR3 loop reads CASSQGGTSFLSYEQYF. In nucleotides, the CDR3 is TGTGCCAGCAGCCAAGGGGGGACTAGCTTTCTCTCCTACGAGCAGTACTTC.

This rearrangement joins TRBV2 to TRBJ2-3; TRBD2 matches at 13 bases. V shed 10 bases, J shed 8 bases, and the junction held 9 bases outside the gene matches. CDR1 is SNHLY and CDR2 is FYNNEI in the germline V gene. CDR3 size: 14 residues. The CDR3 here is CATLGTSGVGTQYF. CDR3 DNA sequence: TGTGCCACCTTGGGGACTAGCGGGGTGGGTACGCAGTATTTT.

J is TRBJ2-5 and V is TRBV27; D possibly corresponds to TRBD2 (6 bases). V was shortened by 9 bases and J by 9 bases, with 23 bases between the two germline ends. This CDR3 comprises 14 residues. CDR1 is MNHEY and CDR2 is SMNVEV in the germline V gene (reference sequence). The DNA for the CDR3 is TGTGCCAGTACTGGAGGAGGGAGACAGTCGGCCCAGTACTTC. This encodes CASTGGGRQSAQYF.

This sequence joins TRBV28 and TRBJ2-5, with D maybe TRBD2 (6 bases). Trimming removed 3 bases from V and 1 base from J, with 9 bases in between. Germline CDR1 MDHEN, CDR2 SYDVKM. The CDR3 runs 14 residues. CDR3 loop: CASSLSRGQETQYF. For the CDR3, the DNA is TGTGCCAGCAGTTTGTCGCGGGGCCAAGAGACCCAGTACTTC.

The rearrangement joins TRBV30 to TRBJ2-1; 12 bases are a match to TRBD2. CDR1 and CDR2 from the germline V gene are GTSNPN and SVGIG (reference sequence). This CDR3 has 17 residues. Unmatched junction bases numbered 6, after V lost 1 base and J lost 2 bases. Here the CDR3 reads CAWSAPSGGAAYNEQFF. CDR3 sequence (DNA): TGTGCCTGGAGTGCCCCTAGCGGGGGGGCCGCCTACAATGAGCAGTTCTTC.

This clone was counted between two and nine times. The CDR3 nucleotides are TGTGCCTGCGACAGGGGTGGGAACACTGAAGCTTTCTTT. Translation: CACDRGGNTEAFF. This sequence joins TRBV30 and TRBJ1-1; 8 nucleotides match TRBD1. From germline, CDR1 is GTSNPN and CDR2 SVGIG (reference sequence). Losses at the gene ends were 6 bases for V and 1 base for J; bases not matched to a gene: 4. The CDR3 is 13 amino acids.

The CDR3 DNA reads as TGTGCCAGTAGTATCCCTCGGGGGGGCGGCAATCAGCCCCAGCATTTT. It yields the protein CASSIPRGGGNQPQHF. The rearrangement uses TRBV19 and TRBJ1-5; possibly TRBD1 for D (6 bases). Germline V gene lookup returns CDR1 LNHDA and CDR2 SQIVND (reference sequence). This CDR3 is 16 amino acids long. Deletions cut 3 bases from V and 2 bases from J, with 14 bases between.

The table lists this clone with a count of one. The V and J genes are TRBV7-6 and TRBJ2-7; a weak D match, TRBD1 (5 bases). Germline CDR1 is SGHVS and CDR2 is FNYEAQ. With 7 bases removed from V and 5 bases from J, the gap between germline ends came to 15 bases. The CDR3 runs to 13 residues. The CDR3 loop is CASTPGWGHEQYF. The CDR3 region has the DNA TGTGCCAGCACCCCTGGGTGGGGCCACGAGCAGTACTTC.

There are a few counts of this clone. This sequence joins TRBV5-4 and TRBJ2-1; 11 bases align to TRBD2. The germline V gene encodes CDR1 SGHNT and CDR2 YYREEE (reference sequence). The CDR3 runs 16 residues. J gave up 4 bases and V 4 bases, and 7 bases lay outside the gene matches. The CDR3 here is CASSPGTSGQYNEQFF. The CDR3 region has the DNA TGTGCCAGCAGCCCCGGGACTAGCGGACAGTACAATGAGCAGTTCTTC.

The chain joins TRBV28 to TRBJ1-2; TRBD1 matches 9 bases. This CDR3 has 14 amino acids. Germline V gene data show CDR1 as MDHEN and CDR2 as SYDVKM. J was trimmed by 8 bases and V by 7 bases; bases with no gene match: 11. The CDR3 bases are TGTGCCAGCAAAGGCACAGGGGGCCTAGGCGGCTACACCTTC. Protein product: CASKGTGGLGGYTF.

The chain employs TRBV28 and TRBJ2-7; D gene unclear. The germline CDR1 and CDR2 sequences are MDHEN and SYDVKM. V lost 6 bases and J lost 3, with 6 bases in between. The CDR3 has 11 residues. CDR3 coding DNA: TGTGCCAGCAGCCAAAACTACGAGCAGTACTTC. As protein: CASSQNYEQYF.

This clone was counted only a few times. The chain has TRBV18 and TRBJ2-5, with TRBD2 as a possible D gene (6 bases). The germline CDR1 and CDR2 sequences are KGHSH and LQKENI. The CDR3 has 14 amino acids. Trimming pared 3 bases from V and 6 bases from J, leaving 14 bases between. In DNA form, the CDR3 reads TGTGCCAGCTCACCCCCCGGGGGATGGCAGACCCAGTACTTC. It codes for CASSPPGGWQTQYF.

CDR3 residues: CASSSSSGRAYNEQFF. For the CDR3, the DNA is TGTGCCAGCAGCTCCTCTAGCGGGAGGGCGTACAATGAGCAGTTCTTC. V and J are TRBV9 and TRBJ2-1, with 12 bases identical to TRBD2. With 4 bases clipped from V and 4 bases from J, the junction kept 6 bases outside the gene matches. Germline CDR1 is SGDLS and CDR2 is YYNGEE. The CDR3 loop spans 16 amino acids.